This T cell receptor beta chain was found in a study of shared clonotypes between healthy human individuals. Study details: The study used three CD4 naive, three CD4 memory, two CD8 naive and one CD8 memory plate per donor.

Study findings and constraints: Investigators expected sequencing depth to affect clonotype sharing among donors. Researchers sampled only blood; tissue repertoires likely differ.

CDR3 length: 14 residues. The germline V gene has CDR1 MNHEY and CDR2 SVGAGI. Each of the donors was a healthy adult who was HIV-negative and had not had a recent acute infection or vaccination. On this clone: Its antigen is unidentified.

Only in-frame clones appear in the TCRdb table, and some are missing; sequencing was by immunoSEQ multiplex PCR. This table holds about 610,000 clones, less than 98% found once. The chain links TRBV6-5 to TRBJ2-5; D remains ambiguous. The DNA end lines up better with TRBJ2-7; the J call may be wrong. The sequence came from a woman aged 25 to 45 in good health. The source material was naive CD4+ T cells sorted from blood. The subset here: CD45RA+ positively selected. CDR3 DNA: TGTGCCAGCAGTAACCCCGACGGAAACTACGAGCAGTACTTC. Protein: CASSNPDGNYEQYF.